The 17 T cell receptor beta chains below all came from one sample that was sequenced in a study of blood T cell repertoires in COVID-19. The repertoire was sequenced with immunoSEQ multiplex PCR; TCRdb's copy has only in-frame clones and lacks some. In the table there are some 110,000 clones, 84% of which are singletons. Sequenced input: peripheral blood. These TCRs come from a man between 60 and 75 years old with acute or convalescent COVID-19.

The chain's CDR3 is CASSVSQRTGELFF. The DNA for the CDR3 is TGTGCCAGCAGCGTATCACAGCGGACCGGGGAGCTGTTTTTT. The chain recombines TRBV9 with TRBJ2-2; a possible D gene is TRBD2 (5 bases). The CDR3 has 14 residues. The V gene lost 1 base and the J gene lost 5 bases, with 9 bases spanning the gap. Germline lookup yields CDR1 SGDLS and CDR2 YYNGEE.

The rearrangement uses TRBV10-3 and TRBJ2-2; possibly TRBD2 for D (5 bases). The CDR3 spans 14 residues. CDR1 and CDR2 from the germline V gene are ENHRY and SYGVKD. The germline V and J ends were trimmed by 6 bases and 0 bases, with 8 bases remaining between them. This CDR3 is CAIRGGSNTGELFF. The CDR3 nucleotides are TGTGCCATCAGGGGCGGGTCGAACACCGGGGAGCTGTTTTTT.

The chain couples TRBV28 to TRBJ1-4; D is ambiguous. Germline V gene sequence: CDR1 MDHEN, CDR2 SYDVKM. This CDR3 has 19 amino acids. Trimming took off 1 base at V and 2 bases at J, with 20 bases between the two ends. CDR3 sequence: CASSLLIRSGIYTNEKLFF. The CDR3 coding sequence is TGTGCCAGCAGTTTATTGATCCGGTCGGGTATTTATACTAATGAAAAACTGTTTTTT.

The chain links TRBV19 to TRBJ1-4, with 7 bases matching TRBD1. Germline V gives CDR1 LNHDA, CDR2 SQIVND (reference sequence). The CDR3 length is 14 residues. The V and J ends lost 5 bases and 3 bases, in that order; junction bases with no gene match: 3. The CDR3 region has the DNA TGTGCCAGTAGTGACAGGGCCGCTAATGAAAAACTGTTTTTT. Protein sequence: CASSDRAANEKLFF.

The chain couples TRBV6-6 to TRBJ1-5; maybe TRBD1 (5 bases). Germline V gene lookup returns CDR1 MNHNY and CDR2 SVGAGI (reference sequence). The ends were cut back, 4 bases at V and 3 bases at J, with 13 bases in the middle. The CDR3 spans 15 residues. Here the CDR3 reads CASSSDRELNQPQHF. The CDR3 coding sequence is TGTGCCAGCAGTTCAGACAGAGAACTCAATCAGCCCCAGCATTTT.

The chain links TRBV6-2 or TRBV6-3 to TRBJ2-7; 7 bases are shared with TRBD2. The CDR3 has 13 residues. V gave up 5 bases and J gave up 1 base; unmatched junction bases: 2. Germline V gene sequence: CDR1 MNHEY, CDR2 SVGEGT. The CDR3 sequence is CASSTGGSYEQYV. CDR3 nucleotides: TGTGCCAGCAGTACGGGGGGTTCCTACGAGCAGTACGTC.

The J gene is TRBJ2-2, the V gene TRBV9; D not resolved. Per germline, CDR1 SGDLS and CDR2 YYNGEE. The CDR3 runs to 15 residues. V gave up 0 bases and J gave up 6 bases, with 12 bases separating them. CDR3 sequence reads: CASSVDLRRAGELFF. The CDR3 DNA is TGTGCCAGCAGCGTAGATCTCCGCCGGGCCGGGGAGCTGTTTTTT.

This chain links TRBV5-1 with TRBJ2-2, with TRBD1 identical over 7 bases. This CDR3 comprises 13 residues. Germline CDR1 SGHRS, CDR2 YFSETQ. With V trimmed by 4 bases and J by 6 bases, 3 bases remained unmatched. CDR3 amino acids: CASSLGTAGELFF. CDR3 bases: TGCGCCAGCAGCCTAGGGACAGCCGGGGAGCTGTTTTTT.

The rearrangement links TRBV4-1 to TRBJ2-5; 8 nucleotides line up with TRBD2. Germline values: CDR1 MGHRA, CDR2 YSYEKL. The ends lost 0 bases at V and 2 bases at J; junction bases unmatched: 8. The length of the CDR3 is 17 residues. The CDR3 sequence is CASSQEVILAEQETQYF. CDR3 DNA sequence: TGCGCCAGCAGCCAAGAAGTTATACTAGCGGAACAAGAGACCCAGTACTTC.

The CDR3, as DNA: TGTGCCAGCAGGTCACAGGGGAACACCGGGGAGCTGTTTTTT. This translates into CASRSQGNTGELFF. This chain uses TRBV6-5 with TRBJ2-2; tentative D call: TRBD1 (6 bases). V was shortened by 6 bases and J by 1 base, with 9 bases between the two germline ends. Looked up from germline, CDR1 is MNHEY and CDR2 is SVGAGI. The CDR3 totals 14 residues.

The chain recombines TRBV15 with TRBJ1-6, with D hard to call. Trimming cost V 0 bases and J 7 bases, with 7 bases left between them. Germline V gives CDR1 LNHNV, CDR2 YYDKDF (reference sequence). The length of the CDR3 is 14 residues. CDR3 amino acids: CATSRDWANSPLHF. The CDR3 DNA sequence: TGTGCCACCAGCAGAGATTGGGCCAATTCACCCCTCCACTTT.

CDR3 in DNA: TGTGCCAGCTCCCCAGCGGGGCGGGCCACAGATACGCAGTATTTT. Amino acids: CASSPAGRATDTQYF. The chain combines TRBV28 with TRBJ2-3; 7 bases are shared with TRBD2. This CDR3 region has 15 residues. CDR1 and CDR2 from the germline V gene are MDHEN and SYDVKM. The V and J ends lost 8 bases and 2 bases, in that order; junction bases with no gene match: 10.

This chain connects TRBV10-3 to TRBJ2-4; 10 nucleotides match TRBD2. The CDR3 contains 18 residues. Losses at the gene ends were 0 bases for V and 4 bases for J; bases not matched to a gene: 9. Germline V gives CDR1 ENHRY, CDR2 SYGVKD. CDR3 sequence: CAISESILRTSGKNIQYF. The CDR3 DNA reads as TGTGCCATCAGTGAGTCGATCTTACGGACTAGCGGAAAAAACATTCAGTACTTC.

The chain employs TRBV18 and TRBJ1-4; 7 positions match TRBD1. This CDR3 comprises 15 residues. Germline V gives CDR1 KGHSH, CDR2 LQKENI. J was trimmed by 4 bases and V by 5 bases; bases with no gene match: 7. CDR3 sequence reads: CASSKTRDSNEKLFF. In nucleotides, the CDR3 is TGTGCCAGCTCAAAAACCCGGGACAGTAATGAAAAACTGTTTTTT. The complete variable domain, with remaining parts taken from reference TRBV18 and TRBJ1-4, reads NAGVMQNPRHLVRRRGQEARLRCSPMKGHSHVYWYRQLPEEGLKFMVYLQKENIIDESGMPKERFSAEFPKEGPSILRIQQVVRGDSAAYFCASSKTRDSNEKLFFGSGTQLSVL.

The V call is TRBV18, the J call TRBJ2-2; 12 nucleotides agree with TRBD1. Losses at the gene ends were 5 bases for V and 4 bases for J; bases not matched to a gene: 8. The CDR3 extends over 17 amino acids. From germline, CDR1 is KGHSH and CDR2 LQKENI. CDR3 nucleotides: TGTGCCAGCTCAAACCGGGACAGGGGGCTATCCACCGGGGAGCTGTTTTTT. Translating gives CASSNRDRGLSTGELFF. Combining the CDR3 with reference TRBV18 and TRBJ2-2 gives the whole variable domain NAGVMQNPRHLVRRRGQEARLRCSPMKGHSHVYWYRQLPEEGLKFMVYLQKENIIDESGMPKERFSAEFPKEGPSILRIQQVVRGDSAAYFCASSNRDRGLSTGELFFGEGSRLTVL.

The chain has TRBV12-3 or TRBV12-4 and TRBJ2-7, with 7 bases that match TRBD2. This CDR3 is 13 amino acids long. The V and J ends lost 3 bases and 5 bases, in that order; junction bases with no gene match: 4. The CDR3 here is CASSFRAGDEQYF. The CDR3 nucleotides read TGTGCCAGCAGTTTTAGGGCGGGAGACGAGCAGTACTTC.

The sample holds a few counts of this clone. The V gene is TRBV19, the J gene TRBJ1-2; 7 bases map to TRBD1. CDR3 length: 14 residues. CDR1 is LNHDA and CDR2 is SQIVND in the germline V gene (reference sequence). V was clipped by 5 bases and J by 8 bases; unmatched bases: 11. CDR3 DNA sequence: TGTGCCAGTAGTCTCGACAGGGAACGAGGCGGCTACACCTTC. This translates into CASSLDRERGGYTF.